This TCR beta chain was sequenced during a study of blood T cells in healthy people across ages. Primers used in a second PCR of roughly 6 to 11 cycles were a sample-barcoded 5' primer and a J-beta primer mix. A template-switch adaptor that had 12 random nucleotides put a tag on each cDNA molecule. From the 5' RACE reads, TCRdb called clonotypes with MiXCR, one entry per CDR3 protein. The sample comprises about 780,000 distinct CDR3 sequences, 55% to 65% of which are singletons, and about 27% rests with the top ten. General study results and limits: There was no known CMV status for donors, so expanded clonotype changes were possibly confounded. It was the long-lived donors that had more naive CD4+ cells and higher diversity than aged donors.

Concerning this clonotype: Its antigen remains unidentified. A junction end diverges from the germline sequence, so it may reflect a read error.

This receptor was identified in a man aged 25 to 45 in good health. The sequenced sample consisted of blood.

As DNA, the CDR3 is TGTGCCCGCAGCATCGAAGCGGGGGGGTTAATGAATACGCAGTATTTT. This translates into CARSIEAGGLMNTQYF. This chain links TRBV7-3 with TRBJ2-3, with 10 bases lining up with TRBD2. This CDR3 is built from 16 residues. Germline V CDR1 and CDR2: SGHTA, FQGTGA. The complete variable domain, with remaining parts taken from reference TRBV7-3 and TRBJ2-3, reads GAGVSQTPSNKVTEKGKYVELRCDPISGHTALYWYRQSLGQGPEFLIYFQGTGAADDSGLPNDRFFAVRPEGSVSTLKIQRTERGDSAVYLCARSIEAGGLMNTQYFGPGTRLTVL.